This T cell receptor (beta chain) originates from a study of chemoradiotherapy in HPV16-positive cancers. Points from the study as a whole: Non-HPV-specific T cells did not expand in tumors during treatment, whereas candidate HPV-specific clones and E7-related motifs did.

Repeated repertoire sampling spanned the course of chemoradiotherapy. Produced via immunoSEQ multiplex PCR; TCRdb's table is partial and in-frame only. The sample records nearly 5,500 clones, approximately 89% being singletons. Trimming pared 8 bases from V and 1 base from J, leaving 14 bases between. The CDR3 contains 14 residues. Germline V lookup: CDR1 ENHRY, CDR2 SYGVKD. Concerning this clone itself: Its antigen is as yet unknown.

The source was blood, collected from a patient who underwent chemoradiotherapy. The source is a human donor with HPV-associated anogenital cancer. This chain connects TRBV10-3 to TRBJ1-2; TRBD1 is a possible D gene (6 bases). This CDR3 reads CAIFRQDYNYGYTF. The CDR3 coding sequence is TGTGCCATCTTCAGACAGGACTATAACTATGGCTACACCTTC.